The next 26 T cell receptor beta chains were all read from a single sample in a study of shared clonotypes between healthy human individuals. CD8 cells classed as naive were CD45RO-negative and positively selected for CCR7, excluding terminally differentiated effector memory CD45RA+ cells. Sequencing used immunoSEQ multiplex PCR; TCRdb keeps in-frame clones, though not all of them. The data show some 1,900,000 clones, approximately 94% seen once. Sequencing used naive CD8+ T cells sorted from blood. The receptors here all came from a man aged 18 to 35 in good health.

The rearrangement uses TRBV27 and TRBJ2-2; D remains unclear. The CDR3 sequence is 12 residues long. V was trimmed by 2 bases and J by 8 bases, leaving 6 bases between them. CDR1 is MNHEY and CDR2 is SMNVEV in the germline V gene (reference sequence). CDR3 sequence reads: CASSLPEGELFF. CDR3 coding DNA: TGTGCCAGCAGTTTACCGGAAGGGGAGCTGTTTTTT.

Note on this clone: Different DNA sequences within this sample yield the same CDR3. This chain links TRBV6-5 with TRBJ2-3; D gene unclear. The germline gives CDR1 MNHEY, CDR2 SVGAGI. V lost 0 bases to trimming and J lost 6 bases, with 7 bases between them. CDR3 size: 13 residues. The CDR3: CASSYSTWDTQYF. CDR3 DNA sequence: TGTGCCAGCAGTTACTCGACGTGGGATACGCAGTATTTT.

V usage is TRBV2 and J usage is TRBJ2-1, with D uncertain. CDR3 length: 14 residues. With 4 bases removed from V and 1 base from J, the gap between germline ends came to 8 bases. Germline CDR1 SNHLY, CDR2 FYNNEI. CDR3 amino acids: CASSGLDSYNEQFF. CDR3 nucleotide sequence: TGTGCCAGCAGTGGGTTAGATTCCTACAATGAGCAGTTCTTC.

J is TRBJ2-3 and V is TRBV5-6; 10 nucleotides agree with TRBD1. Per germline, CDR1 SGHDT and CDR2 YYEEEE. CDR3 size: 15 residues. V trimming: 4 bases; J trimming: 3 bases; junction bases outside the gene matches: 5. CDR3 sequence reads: CASSSPGQGTDTQYF. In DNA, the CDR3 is TGTGCCAGCAGCAGCCCGGGACAGGGGACAGATACGCAGTATTTT.

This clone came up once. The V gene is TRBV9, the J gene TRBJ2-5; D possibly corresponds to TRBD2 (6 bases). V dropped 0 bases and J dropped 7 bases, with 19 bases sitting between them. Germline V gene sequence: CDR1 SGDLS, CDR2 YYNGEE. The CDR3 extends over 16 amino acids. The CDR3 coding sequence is TGTGCCAGCAGCGTAGACGGGAGCCTCGGGTTGGGGACCCAGTACTTC. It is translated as CASSVDGSLGLGTQYF.

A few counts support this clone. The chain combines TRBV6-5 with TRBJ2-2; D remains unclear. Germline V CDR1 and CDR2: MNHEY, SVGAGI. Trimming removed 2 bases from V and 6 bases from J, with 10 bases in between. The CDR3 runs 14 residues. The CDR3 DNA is TGTGCCAGCAGTTACGGATCAGAGTCCGGGGAGCTGTTTTTT. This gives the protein CASSYGSESGELFF.

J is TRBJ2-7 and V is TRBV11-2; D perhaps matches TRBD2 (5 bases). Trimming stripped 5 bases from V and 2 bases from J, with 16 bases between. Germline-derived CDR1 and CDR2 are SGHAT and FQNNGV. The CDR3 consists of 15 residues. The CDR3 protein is CASSEEAAVTYEQYF. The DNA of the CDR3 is TGTGCCAGCAGCGAGGAGGCGGCGGTGACCTACGAGCAGTACTTC.

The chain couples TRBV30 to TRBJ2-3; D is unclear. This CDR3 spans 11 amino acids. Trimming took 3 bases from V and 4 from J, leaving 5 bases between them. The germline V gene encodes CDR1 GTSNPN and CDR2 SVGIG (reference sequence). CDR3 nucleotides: TGTGCCTGGAGCATGGCAGATACGCAGTATTTT. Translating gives CAWSMADTQYF. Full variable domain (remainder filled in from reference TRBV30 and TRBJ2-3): SQTIHQWPATLVQPVGSPLSLECTVEGTSNPNLYWYRQAAGRGLQLLFYSVGIGQISSEVPQNLSASRPQDRQFILSSKKLLLSDSGFYLCAWSMADTQYFGPGTRLTVL.

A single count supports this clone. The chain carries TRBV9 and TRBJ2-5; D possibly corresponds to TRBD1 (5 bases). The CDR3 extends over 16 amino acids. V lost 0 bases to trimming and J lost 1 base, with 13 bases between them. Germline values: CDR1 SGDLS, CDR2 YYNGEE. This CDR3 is CASSVGLSTVQETQYF. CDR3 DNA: TGTGCCAGCAGCGTAGGTCTGTCGACAGTCCAAGAGACCCAGTACTTC.

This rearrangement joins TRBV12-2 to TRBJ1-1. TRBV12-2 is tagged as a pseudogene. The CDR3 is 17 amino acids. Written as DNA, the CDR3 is TGTGCAAGTCGCTTAGTTGTTTGTTGGAGCAGTCGCACTGAAGCTTTCTTT. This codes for CASRLVVCWSSRTEAFF.

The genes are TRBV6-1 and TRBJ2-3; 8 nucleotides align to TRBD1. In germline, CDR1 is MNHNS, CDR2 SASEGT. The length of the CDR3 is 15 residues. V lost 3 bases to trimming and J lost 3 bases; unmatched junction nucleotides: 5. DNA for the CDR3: TGTGCCAGCAGTGATGCAGGGGGCGAAACAGATACGCAGTATTTT. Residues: CASSDAGGETDTQYF.

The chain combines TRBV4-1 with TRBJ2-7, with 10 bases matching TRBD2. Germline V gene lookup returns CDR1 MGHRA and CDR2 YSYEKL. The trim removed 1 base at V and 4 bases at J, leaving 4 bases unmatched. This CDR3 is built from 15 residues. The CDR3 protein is CASSQVSGRAYEQYF. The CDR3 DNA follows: TGCGCCAGCAGCCAAGTGAGCGGGAGGGCTTACGAGCAGTACTTC.

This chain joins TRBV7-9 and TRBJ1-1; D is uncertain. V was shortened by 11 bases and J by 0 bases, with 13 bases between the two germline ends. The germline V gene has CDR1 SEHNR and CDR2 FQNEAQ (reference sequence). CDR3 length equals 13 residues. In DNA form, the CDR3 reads TGTGCCGGTCTGAGAGGGATGAACACTGAAGCTTTCTTT. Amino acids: CAGLRGMNTEAFF.

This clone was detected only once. The DNA for the CDR3 is TGTGCCAGCAGTTTATCGACAGGGGGGAACGAGCAGTACTTC. Residues: CASSLSTGGNEQYF. This rearrangement joins TRBV27 to TRBJ2-7; TRBD1 matches at 9 bases. CDR1 MNHEY and CDR2 SMNVEV come from the germline V gene (reference sequence). There are 14 residues in the CDR3. The V and J ends lost 0 bases and 5 bases, in that order; junction bases with no gene match: 2.

The CDR3: CASSPGQGIITEAFF. CDR3 in DNA: TGTGCCAGCAGTCCGGGACAGGGGATAATTACTGAAGCTTTCTTT. J is TRBJ1-1 and V is TRBV27; 10 bases map to TRBD1. The J segment lost 5 bases and the V segment lost 5 bases, leaving 8 bases of the junction unmatched. CDR1 and CDR2 from the germline V gene are MNHEY and SMNVEV (reference sequence). The CDR3 is 15 residues long.

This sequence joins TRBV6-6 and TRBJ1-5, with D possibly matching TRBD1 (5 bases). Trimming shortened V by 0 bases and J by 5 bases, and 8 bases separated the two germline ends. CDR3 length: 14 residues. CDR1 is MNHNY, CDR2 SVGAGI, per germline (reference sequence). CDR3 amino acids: CASSYSGADQPQHF. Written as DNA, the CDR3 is TGTGCCAGCAGTTACTCAGGGGCGGATCAGCCCCAGCATTTT.

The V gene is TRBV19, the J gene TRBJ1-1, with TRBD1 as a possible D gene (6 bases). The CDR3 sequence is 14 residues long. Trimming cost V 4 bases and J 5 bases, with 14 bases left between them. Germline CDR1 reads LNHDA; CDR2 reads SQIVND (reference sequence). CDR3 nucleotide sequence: TGTGCCAGTAGTACCTCCTTAGGGGGGACTGAAGCTTTCTTT. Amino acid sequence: CASSTSLGGTEAFF.

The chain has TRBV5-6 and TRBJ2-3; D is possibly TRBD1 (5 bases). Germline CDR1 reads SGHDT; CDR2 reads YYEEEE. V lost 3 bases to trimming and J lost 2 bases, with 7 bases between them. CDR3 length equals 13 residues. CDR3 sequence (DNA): TGTGCCAGCAGCTGGACACCCACAGATACGCAGTATTTT. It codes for CASSWTPTDTQYF.

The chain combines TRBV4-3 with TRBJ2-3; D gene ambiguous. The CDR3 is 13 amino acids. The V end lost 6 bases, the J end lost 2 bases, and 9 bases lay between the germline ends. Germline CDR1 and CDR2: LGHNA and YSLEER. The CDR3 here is CASSGIYTDTQYF. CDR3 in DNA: TGCGCCAGCAGTGGAATTTACACAGATACGCAGTATTTT.

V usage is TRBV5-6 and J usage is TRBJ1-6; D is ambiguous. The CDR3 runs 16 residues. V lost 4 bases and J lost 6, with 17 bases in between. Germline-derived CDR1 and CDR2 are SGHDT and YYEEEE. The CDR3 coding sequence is TGTGCCAGCAGCCCGGGTGGTGTAGCAGCTAATTCACCCCTCCACTTT. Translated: CASSPGGVAANSPLHF.

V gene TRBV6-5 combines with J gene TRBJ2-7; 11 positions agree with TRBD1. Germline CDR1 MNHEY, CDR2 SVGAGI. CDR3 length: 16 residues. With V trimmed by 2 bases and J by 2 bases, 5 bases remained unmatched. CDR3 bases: TGTGCCAGCAGTTACGGGACAGGGGGTATGCCCTACGAGCAGTACTTC. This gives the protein CASSYGTGGMPYEQYF.

CDR3 coding DNA: TGTGCCAGCAGCCCTTGGGGCGGGGATCAAGAGACCCAGTACTTC. Translation: CASSPWGGDQETQYF. This chain connects TRBV27 to TRBJ2-5; a possible D gene is TRBD2 (6 bases). Trimming took 6 bases from V and 2 from J, leaving 16 bases between them. Germline-derived CDR1 and CDR2 are MNHEY and SMNVEV (reference sequence). CDR3 length: 15 residues.

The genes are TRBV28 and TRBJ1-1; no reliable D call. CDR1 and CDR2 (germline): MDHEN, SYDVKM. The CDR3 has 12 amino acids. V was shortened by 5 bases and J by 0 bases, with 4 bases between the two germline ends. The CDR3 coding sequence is TGTGCCAGCAGTGAGATGAACACTGAAGCTTTCTTT. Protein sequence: CASSEMNTEAFF.

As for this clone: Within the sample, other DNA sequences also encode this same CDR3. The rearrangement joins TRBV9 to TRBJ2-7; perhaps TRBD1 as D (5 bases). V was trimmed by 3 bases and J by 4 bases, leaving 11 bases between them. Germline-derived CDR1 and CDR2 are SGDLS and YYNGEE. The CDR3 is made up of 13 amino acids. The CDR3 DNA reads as TGTGCCAGCAGCGCAAGGGGTGGTTACGAGCAGTACTTC. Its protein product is CASSARGGYEQYF.

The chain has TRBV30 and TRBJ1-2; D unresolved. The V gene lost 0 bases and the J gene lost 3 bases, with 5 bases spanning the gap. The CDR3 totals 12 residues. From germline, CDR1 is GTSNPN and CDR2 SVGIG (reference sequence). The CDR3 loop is CAWSVNHYGYTF. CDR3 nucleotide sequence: TGTGCCTGGAGTGTGAACCACTATGGCTACACCTTC.

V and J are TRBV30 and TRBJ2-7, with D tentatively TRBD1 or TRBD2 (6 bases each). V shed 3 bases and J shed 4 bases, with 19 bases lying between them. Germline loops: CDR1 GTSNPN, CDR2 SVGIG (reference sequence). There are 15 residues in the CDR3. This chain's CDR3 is CAWSGDTGALYEQYF. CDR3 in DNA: TGTGCCTGGAGCGGAGATACGGGGGCTTTGTACGAGCAGTACTTC.